This is a list of T cell receptor beta chains from one sample in a study of early T cells in non-severe SARS-CoV-2 infection. From the 5' RACE reads, TCRdb called clonotypes with MiXCR, one entry per CDR3 protein. Of more than 20,000 distinct CDR3 sequences in the sample, around 4.5% were seen once. The sequencing sample was made of whole blood. The receptors were sampled from an adult who was a healthcare worker with PCR-confirmed SARS-CoV-2 infection or an uninfected control (not recorded which). Both conserved end residues are part of each CDR3. The D gene is left open where the match is weak. Clone size is not always given. Where it is, it says once, few, many or a class for expanded clones.

many,TRBD2,TRBV9,TRBJ2-1,CASSVAEGGLAEEQFF,TGTGCCAGCAGCGTAGCCGAGGGGGGACTAGCTGAGGAGCAGTTCTTC
many,.,TRBV5-4,TRBJ1-1,CASSPDSNTEAFF,TGTGCCAGCAGCCCGGACAGTAACACTGAAGCTTTCTTT
many,.,TRBV18,TRBJ1-5,CASSPTVNSNQPQHF,TGTGCCAGCTCACCAACGGTAAACAGCAATCAGCCCCAGCATTTT
many,.,TRBV3-1,TRBJ2-5,CASSPQRQGGETQYF,TGTGCCAGCAGCCCCCAAAGGCAGGGCGGGGAGACCCAGTACTTC
many,.,TRBV27,TRBJ2-1,CASSSLTSKLYNEQFF,TGTGCCAGCAGTTCCCTAACTAGTAAACTCTACAATGAGCAGTTCTTC
few,.,TRBV18,TRBJ2-2,CASSLTGVNTGELFF,TGTGCCAGCTCATTGACAGGTGTTAACACCGGGGAGCTGTTTTTT
many,.,TRBV4-2,TRBJ2-5,CASSQDPTMEWETQYF,TGTGCCAGCAGCCAAGATCCCACCATGGAGTGGGAGACCCAGTACTTC
many,.,TRBV29-1,TRBJ2-7,CSVDNSYEQYF,TGCAGCGTTGACAACTCCTACGAGCAGTACTTC
many,.,TRBV11-2,TRBJ2-5,CASSLPQTGTPLQETQYF,TGTGCCAGCAGCTTGCCACAAACCGGGACTCCCCTCCAAGAGACCCAGTACTTC
many,TRBD1,TRBV12-3/TRBV12-4,TRBJ1-1,CASSLGTGRTEAFF,TGTGCCAGCAGTTTGGGGACAGGGAGGACTGAAGCTTTCTTT
many,TRBD1,TRBV18,TRBJ2-1,CASSSTGDPYNEQFF,TGTGCCAGCTCATCCACAGGGGACCCGTACAATGAGCAGTTCTTC
many,TRBD2,TRBV20-1,TRBJ2-3,CSARVTSGGAGDTQYF,TGCAGTGCTAGAGTTACTAGCGGGGGGGCCGGGGATACGCAGTATTTT
many,TRBD1,TRBV7-6,TRBJ1-6,CASSLAPNRGNSPLHF,TGTGCCAGCAGCTTAGCGCCGAACAGGGGAAATTCACCCCTCCACTTT
many,TRBD1,TRBV20-1,TRBJ1-5,CSARVGQGDSSNQPQHF,TGCAGTGCTAGAGTGGGGCAGGGGGATAGTAGCAATCAGCCCCAGCATTTT
many,TRBD1,TRBV6-6,TRBJ1-5,CASSKGQGHQPQHF,TGTGCCAGCAGTAAGGGACAGGGTCATCAGCCCCAGCATTTT
.,TRBD2,TRBV13,TRBJ2-1,CASSPVAGGGDEQFF,TGTGCCAGCAGCCCCGTAGCGGGGGGCGGGGATGAGCAGTTCTTC
many,TRBD1,TRBV11-2,TRBJ2-3,CASSWTGGSDTQYF,TGTGCCAGCAGCTGGACAGGGGGGTCAGATACGCAGTATTTT
many,TRBD2,TRBV20-1,TRBJ2-3,CSAALAGGITDTQYF,TGCAGTGCTGCCCTAGCGGGGGGCATCACAGATACGCAGTATTTT
many,.,TRBV7-6,TRBJ2-2,CASSPSGRGWTGELFF,TGTGCCAGCAGCCCCTCGGGGAGGGGGTGGACCGGGGAGCTGTTTTTT
many,.,TRBV24-1,TRBJ2-1,CATSDPSGSSYNEQFF,TGTGCCACCAGTGACCCCAGTGGTAGCTCCTACAATGAGCAGTTCTTC
many,TRBD1,TRBV7-2,TRBJ1-5,CASSRDSSNQPQHF,TGTGCCAGCAGCCGGGACAGTAGCAATCAGCCCCAGCATTTT
medium-sized,TRBD2,TRBV29-1,TRBJ2-5,CSVQGGAGTQYF,TGCAGCGTCCAGGGAGGGGCCGGGACCCAGTACTTC
many,TRBD1,TRBV10-2,TRBJ1-1,CASSGWTGGRTEAFF,TGCGCCAGCAGTGGGTGGACAGGGGGTAGGACTGAAGCTTTCTTT
many,.,TRBV5-1,TRBJ2-7,CASSLEQGAEQYF,TGCGCCAGCAGCTTGGAACAGGGCGCCGAGCAGTACTTC
few,.,TRBV5-1,TRBJ2-5,CASRIREETQYF,TGCGCCAGCAGAATCAGGGAAGAGACCCAGTACTTC
many,TRBD1,TRBV5-1,TRBJ2-3,CASTQVTGTDTQYF,TGCGCCAGCACTCAAGTGACAGGGACAGATACGCAGTATTTT
many,.,TRBV27,TRBJ1-1,CASRLSVNTEAFF,TGTGCCAGCCGGCTTTCAGTGAACACTGAAGCTTTCTTT
many,TRBD2,TRBV4-1,TRBJ2-3,CASSQGLAGGPRTQYF,TGCGCCAGCAGCCAAGGACTAGCGGGGGGGCCCCGTACGCAGTATTTT
medium-sized,.,TRBV20-1,TRBJ2-3,CSALGGGVDTQYF,TGCAGTGCTCTGGGAGGGGGCGTAGATACGCAGTATTTT
many,TRBD1,TRBV4-3,TRBJ2-7,CASSQGQGEAYEQYF,TGCGCCAGCAGCCAAGGACAGGGGGAAGCCTACGAGCAGTACTTC
many,TRBD2,TRBV7-6,TRBJ2-1,CASSLQGLAGGDEQFF,TGTGCCAGCAGCTTACAAGGACTAGCGGGGGGCGACGAGCAGTTCTTC
many,.,TRBV7-6,TRBJ2-2,CASSLGTPNTGELFF,TGTGCCAGCAGCTTAGGGACACCGAACACCGGGGAGCTGTTTTTT
many,TRBD1,TRBV29-1,TRBJ2-7,CSVVYPGQGAGEQYF,TGCAGCGTTGTTTACCCGGGACAGGGGGCCGGGGAGCAGTACTTC
many,.,TRBV5-1,TRBJ2-3,CASSLSAGRSTDTQYF,TGCGCCAGCAGCTTGTCGGCGGGGCGTAGCACAGATACGCAGTATTTT
many,.,TRBV20-1,TRBJ1-2,CSAKDTDRYGYTF,TGCAGTGCTAAAGACACGGATCGCTATGGCTACACCTTC
many,TRBD1,TRBV12-3/TRBV12-4,TRBJ1-2,CASSTYRGEVGGYTF,TGTGCCAGCAGTACATACAGGGGGGAAGTGGGTGGCTACACCTTC
many,.,TRBV12-3/TRBV12-4,TRBJ1-1,CASKRPFRTEAFF,TGTGCCAGCAAGCGGCCGTTTCGCACTGAAGCTTTCTTT
many,TRBD2,TRBV6-4,TRBJ2-2,CASSDSGGGAETGELFF,TGTGCCAGCAGTGACTCTGGCGGGGGGGCCGAAACCGGGGAGCTGTTTTTT
many,TRBD1,TRBV4-2,TRBJ2-2,CASSVGTGVGELFF,TGTGCCAGCAGCGTTGGGACAGGGGTCGGGGAGCTGTTTTTT
many,TRBD1,TRBV4-2,TRBJ1-4,CASSQDGPGQLGKLFF,TGTGCCAGCAGCCAAGATGGGCCGGGACAGTTAGGAAAACTGTTTTTT
many,TRBD2,TRBV5-1,TRBJ2-3,CASSTLAGSDTQYF,TGCGCCAGCAGCACACTAGCGGGGTCAGATACGCAGTATTTT
many,.,TRBV7-6,TRBJ2-3,CASSLVGGLRGADTQYF,TGTGCCAGCAGCTTAGTGGGGGGCTTACGAGGGGCAGATACGCAGTATTTT
.,TRBD1,TRBV20-1,TRBJ1-5,CSARSQQGQGDNQPQHF,TGCAGTGCTAGATCCCAACAGGGACAGGGCGACAATCAGCCCCAGCATTTT
many,.,TRBV29-1,TRBJ2-1,CSVEEGLRGRFYNEQFF,TGCAGCGTTGAAGAAGGGCTCCGGGGGAGATTCTACAATGAGCAGTTCTTC
few,TRBD1,TRBV5-4,TRBJ1-1,CASSRDRDHAMNTEAFF,TGTGCCAGCAGCCGAGACAGGGATCACGCCATGAACACTGAAGCTTTCTTT